The clone carrying this T cell receptor (beta chain) was observed many times. Its antigen remains unknown. The CDR3 covers 13 residues. J was trimmed by 8 bases and V by 7 bases; bases with no gene match: 7. Looked up from germline, CDR1 is SGHRS and CDR2 is YFSETQ. This specimen belongs to a study of CD8 T cells in ankylosing spondylitis. Study findings and constraints: Researchers reportedly found disease-linked clones significantly enriched in matched ankylosing spondylitis synovial fluid.

A quantitative 5'-RACE method, one with molecular barcodes, was used to make TCR beta libraries. From the 5' RACE reads, TCRdb called clonotypes with MiXCR, one entry per CDR3 protein. This sample has 80,000 to 100,000 distinct CDR3 sequences, with about 8.3% found just once. This chain uses TRBV5-1 with TRBJ2-4, with TRBD1 matching 9 bases. The sample taken for sequencing was blood, either unsorted or a sorted T cell fraction (not recorded which). This receptor was identified in a male donor with ankylosing spondylitis or in good health (not recorded which). The chain's CDR3 is CASRWDREDIQYF. The CDR3 DNA reads as TGCGCCAGCCGGTGGGACAGGGAGGACATTCAGTACTTC.